This T cell receptor (beta chain) is drawn from a study of cytomegalovirus exposure and HLA in healthy donors. The PCR was carried out with 60 Vbeta primers and 13 Jbeta primers. This table comes from immunoSEQ multiplex PCR, and its TCRdb copy is limited to in-frame clones, with some not included. Of approximately 100,000 clones in the sample, around 61% were seen once. Notes on the study in general: Reportedly, TCR beta sequences accurately predicted HLA-A and HLA-B alleles in most subjects. The only immune exposure information that was available was CMV serostatus.

This clone turned up a few times. Antigen unknown. While unrecorded immune exposures were likely, the donors were nominally healthy when sampled. The germline gives CDR1 SGHRS, CDR2 YFSETQ. Trimming cost V 0 bases and J 6 bases, with 12 bases left between them. CDR3 length: 15 amino acids. This clonotype was sampled from a woman in her forties or fifties in good health and CMV-seronegative. The J gene is TRBJ2-2, the V gene TRBV5-1, with D maybe TRBD2 (6 bases). The sample consisted of PBMCs. CDR3 sequence (DNA): TGCGCCAGCAGCTTGGACATCGGGGGATCCGGGGAGCTGTTTTTT. It is translated as CASSLDIGGSGELFF.